A single sample gave rise to the 19 T cell receptor beta chains below, sequenced in a study of T-cell reconstitution after alpha-beta-depleted transplantation in children. A library of TCRbeta sequences, prepared with unique molecular identifiers, was generated. Each CDR3 protein gets one entry after TCRdb re-called the PCR reads with MiXCR. The table shows fewer than 400,000 distinct CDR3 sequences, with over 20% occurring only once. The sample in question was PBMCs from the stem cell graft donor, obtained from the stem cell graft. Source of these receptors: a human donor who donated a stem cell graft to a child with acute myeloid leukemia.

This clonotype was seen repeatedly, ten times or more. The chain combines TRBV11-3 with TRBJ1-2; 9 bases match TRBD1. Trimming took 5 bases from V and 2 from J; bases not matched to a gene: 6. The CDR3 runs to 15 residues. Germline V gives CDR1 SGHNT, CDR2 YENEEA. The CDR3 nucleotides read TGTGCCAGCAGCCCCAGGACAGGGGCGAACTATGGCTACACCTTC. Amino acids: CASSPRTGANYGYTF.

The genes are TRBV15 and TRBJ1-3; D gene ambiguous. The germline gives CDR1 LNHNV, CDR2 YYDKDF (reference sequence). Trimming pared 0 bases from V and 4 bases from J, leaving 16 bases between. CDR3 length: 17 residues. The CDR3 DNA sequence: TGTGCCACCAGCAGAGAGGGCCTCGTGGAGTCCGGAAACACCATATATTTT. Amino acid sequence: CATSREGLVESGNTIYF.

This clonotype was picked up a small number of times. The chain combines TRBV28 with TRBJ2-1; D not certain. The CDR3 has 15 amino acids. V was pared by 8 bases and J by 0 bases, with 14 bases between. Per germline, CDR1 MDHEN and CDR2 SYDVKM. The DNA for the CDR3 is TGTGCCAGCGCCTCCGGGCAGACCTCCTACAATGAGCAGTTCTTC. Amino acids: CASASGQTSYNEQFF.

The chain carries TRBV4-3 and TRBJ2-4, with D uncertain. Germline CDR1 LGHNA, CDR2 YSLEER. V was shortened by 0 bases and J by 8 bases, with 8 bases between the two germline ends. The CDR3 totals 13 residues. CDR3 protein: CASSQENPDIQYF. The DNA of the CDR3 is TGCGCCAGCAGCCAAGAGAATCCAGACATTCAGTACTTC.

This clonotype was seen at least ten times. The chain combines TRBV6-6 with TRBJ1-1, with D possibly TRBD1 on 6 matching bases. The CDR3 runs 13 residues. V lost 6 bases and J lost 4, with 12 bases in between. CDR1 and CDR2 (germline): MNHNY, SVGAGI (reference sequence). CDR3 bases: TGTGCCAGCAGGCGACAGGAGGGCACTGAAGCTTTCTTT. As protein: CASRRQEGTEAFF.

This clonotype was counted only a few times. V is TRBV2 and J is TRBJ2-6; no firm D call. V lost 6 bases, J lost 4 bases, and 10 bases lay in between. The germline V gene has CDR1 SNHLY and CDR2 FYNNEI. CDR3 length: 14 amino acids. The CDR3 is CASRAYEGANVLTF. The CDR3 DNA sequence: TGTGCCAGCAGGGCGTACGAGGGGGCCAACGTCCTGACTTTC.

The chain uses TRBV9 and TRBJ1-4, with D perhaps matching TRBD1 (6 bases). The CDR3 extends over 14 amino acids. Germline V CDR1 and CDR2: SGDLS, YYNGEE. The V end lost 4 bases, the J end lost 5 bases, and 12 bases lay between the germline ends. Written as DNA, the CDR3 is TGTGCCAGCAGCCGAGGGGGTCACAATGAAAAACTGTTTTTT. Translation: CASSRGGHNEKLFF.

The V call is TRBV7-3, the J call TRBJ2-5; no reliable D call. Germline CDR1 and CDR2: SGHTA and FQGTGA. CDR3 length: 14 amino acids. Between the trimmed V and J ends, which lost 5 bases and 5 bases, there was a span of 15 bases. CDR3 protein: CASSLGPVPETQYF. As DNA, the CDR3 is TGTGCCAGCAGCCTGGGCCCGGTGCCGGAGACCCAGTACTTC.

There are many counts of this clonotype. V and J are TRBV20-1 and TRBJ2-1, with D perhaps given as TRBD1 or TRBD2 (5 bases each). The germline V gene encodes CDR1 DFQATT and CDR2 SNEGSKA (reference sequence). Trimming left V 1 base short and J 8 bases short, with 18 bases between. This CDR3 contains 15 residues. CDR3 in amino acids: CSARGPGPTRDEQFF. For the CDR3, the DNA is TGCAGTGCTAGAGGGCCGGGACCAACTAGGGATGAGCAGTTCTTC.

The J gene is TRBJ1-5, the V gene TRBV4-1; D remains ambiguous. The CDR3 spans 16 residues. Germline loops: CDR1 MGHRA, CDR2 YSYEKL. V was cut by 0 bases and J by 5 bases, with 14 bases left in between. CDR3 sequence reads: CASSQDRADGYQPQHF. The CDR3 DNA reads as TGCGCCAGCAGCCAAGACCGGGCAGACGGTTATCAGCCCCAGCATTTT.

V is TRBV4-1 and J is TRBJ2-1; 8 bases match TRBD2. CDR1 and CDR2 (germline): MGHRA, YSYEKL. Trimming removed 1 base from V and 0 bases from J; junction bases left unmatched: 2. The CDR3 length is 16 residues. The CDR3 coding sequence is TGCGCCAGCAGCCAAGTAGCGGGAAGCTCCTACAATGAGCAGTTCTTC. It yields the protein CASSQVAGSSYNEQFF.

J is TRBJ2-1 and V is TRBV28; D is possibly TRBD2 (6 bases). In germline, CDR1 is MDHEN, CDR2 SYDVKM. V shed 5 bases and J shed 0 bases, with 17 bases lying between them. CDR3 length: 17 amino acids. CDR3 sequence reads: CASSVPGGLSSYNEQFF. The CDR3 DNA is TGTGCCAGCAGTGTTCCCGGGGGACTGAGCTCCTACAATGAGCAGTTCTTC.

Comment on this clonotype: Relative to the germline gene, one junction end is altered; a read error may explain this. J is TRBJ2-3 and V is TRBV25-1; 8 bases line up with TRBD2. Germline loops: CDR1 MGHDK, CDR2 SYGVNS. The CDR3 totals 17 residues. This chain's CDR3 is CASTSGGPSSNTDAQYF. CDR3 nucleotide sequence: TGTGCCAGCACGTCGGGAGGGCCCTCCTCCAACACAGATGCGCAGTATTTT.

This clonotype was seen ten or more times. The V and J genes are TRBV28 and TRBJ1-1, with D tentatively TRBD1 (5 bases). There are 13 residues in the CDR3. The V end lost 7 bases, the J end lost 1 base, and 10 bases lay between the germline ends. From germline, CDR1 is MDHEN and CDR2 SYDVKM. The chain's CDR3 is CASTGGTNTEAFF. In DNA form, the CDR3 reads TGTGCCAGCACGGGGGGAACGAACACTGAAGCTTTCTTT.

J is TRBJ2-5 and V is TRBV6-1; 10 bases are a match to TRBD2. The CDR3 spans 17 residues. Losses at the gene ends were 6 bases for V and 5 bases for J; bases not matched to a gene: 15. Germline CDR1 MNHNS, CDR2 SASEGT. The CDR3 loop reads CASRRVNLSGRVETQYF. DNA of the CDR3: TGTGCCAGCAGGCGCGTGAACCTGAGCGGGAGGGTCGAGACCCAGTACTTC.

The chain employs TRBV19 and TRBJ2-1; D is unclear. Per germline, CDR1 LNHDA and CDR2 SQIVND (reference sequence). The V and J ends lost 3 bases and 9 bases respectively, with 9 bases between them. The CDR3 is made up of 12 amino acids. The CDR3 reads CASSIVSGEQFF. The CDR3 DNA follows: TGTGCCAGTAGTATTGTTTCGGGTGAGCAGTTCTTC.

The genes are TRBV20-1 and TRBJ1-5; TRBD1 might be the D (5 bases). V was pared by 6 bases and J by 5 bases, with 11 bases between. The CDR3 sequence is 12 residues long. The germline V gene encodes CDR1 DFQATT and CDR2 SNEGSKA (reference sequence). This CDR3 reads CSARTPDQPQHF. In nucleotides, the CDR3 is TGCAGTGCAAGGACACCAGATCAGCCCCAGCATTTT.

V is TRBV7-2 and J is TRBJ2-6; a possible D gene is TRBD1 (5 bases). Germline assignment: CDR1 SGHTA and CDR2 FQGNSA. V gave up 5 bases and J gave up 2 bases, with 16 bases separating them. The CDR3 consists of 17 residues. CDR3 loop: CASSPQSGIAGANVLTF. The CDR3 bases are TGTGCCAGCAGCCCTCAATCAGGGATCGCTGGGGCCAACGTCCTGACTTTC.

The rearrangement links TRBV12-1 to TRBJ2-5; no DNA check was done on the table's D call, TRBD2. TRBV12-1 is a pseudogene. The CDR3 consists of 15 residues. This chain's CDR3 is CASSILAGNQETQYF. The DNA of the CDR3 is TGTGCCAGCAGCATCCTAGCGGGGAACCAAGAGACCCAGTACTTC.